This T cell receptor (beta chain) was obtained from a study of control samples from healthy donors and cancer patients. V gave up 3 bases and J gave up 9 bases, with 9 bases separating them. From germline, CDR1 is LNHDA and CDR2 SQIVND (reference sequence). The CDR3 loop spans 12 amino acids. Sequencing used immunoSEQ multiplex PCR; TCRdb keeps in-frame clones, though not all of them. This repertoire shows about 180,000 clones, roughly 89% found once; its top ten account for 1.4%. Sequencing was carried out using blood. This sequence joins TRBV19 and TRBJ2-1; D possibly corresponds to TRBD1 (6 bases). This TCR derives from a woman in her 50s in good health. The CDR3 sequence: CASSMQGGEQFF. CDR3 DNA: TGTGCCAGTAGTATGCAAGGGGGTGAGCAGTTCTTC.